This record looks at one T cell receptor beta chain sequence and its context. The antigen remains unidentified. Germline V CDR1 and CDR2: LGHNA, YSLEER. The ends lost 1 base at V and 6 bases at J; junction bases unmatched: 7. This CDR3 has 16 amino acids. This specimen belongs to a study of cytomegalovirus exposure and HLA in healthy donors. Study-wide findings and caveats: In a later analysis, 17,000 or so TCR beta sequences were associated with HLA alleles at 0.05 false discovery rate. Most TCR sequences were uncommon, yet certain public TCRs appeared in many donors.

Primers for the PCR totalled 60 Vbeta and 13 Jbeta. TCRdb's table, derived via immunoSEQ multiplex PCR, lists solely in-frame clones and lacks some. The data contain about 160,000 clones, around 76% of them singletons. The TCR originated in a girl between 10 and 17 years old in good health and CMV-seropositive. This chain joins TRBV4-3 and TRBJ2-7, with 12 positions matching TRBD1. Material for sequencing was PBMCs. This CDR3 reads CASSQGYGTGGSEQYF. In DNA form, the CDR3 reads TGCGCCAGCAGCCAAGGATACGGGACAGGGGGCAGCGAGCAGTACTTC.